The clone carrying this T cell receptor beta chain was recorded at least ten times. TCRdb ran MiXCR on the 5' RACE reads and lists one entry per CDR3 protein. Seen here are 200,000 to 300,000 distinct CDR3 sequences, 6% to 8.5% observed once, and the top ten hold about 5.8%. The sample comes from a study of identical twins. This same sample was also taken into another study, of yellow fever vaccine responses in identical twins.

The TCR sequence derives from a woman aged 18-29 years in good health. Sequencing used CD8+ T cells sorted from blood.

The CDR3 loop reads CATSGLTGSAGNEQFF. In nucleotides, the CDR3 is TGTGCCACCAGTGGCTTGACAGGGTCCGCGGGCAATGAGCAGTTCTTC. The chain couples TRBV24-1 to TRBJ2-1; TRBD1 agrees at 7 bases. The CDR3 has 16 residues. The germline V gene has CDR1 KGHDR and CDR2 SFDVKD. Trimming at V came to 5 bases and at J to 6 bases, leaving 12 bases not matched to a gene.